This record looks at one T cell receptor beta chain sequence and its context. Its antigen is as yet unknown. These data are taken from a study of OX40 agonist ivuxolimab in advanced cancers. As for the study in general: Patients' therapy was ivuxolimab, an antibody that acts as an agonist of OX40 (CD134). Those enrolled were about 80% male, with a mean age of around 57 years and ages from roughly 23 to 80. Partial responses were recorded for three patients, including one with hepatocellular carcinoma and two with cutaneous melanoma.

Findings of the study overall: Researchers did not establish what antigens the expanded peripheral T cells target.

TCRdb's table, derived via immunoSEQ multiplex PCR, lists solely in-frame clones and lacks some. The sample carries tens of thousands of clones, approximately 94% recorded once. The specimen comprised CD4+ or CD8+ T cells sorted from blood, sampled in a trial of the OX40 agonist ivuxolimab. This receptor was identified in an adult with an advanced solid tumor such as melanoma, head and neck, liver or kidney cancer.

The CDR3 DNA reads as TGTGCCAGCAGCCTCAGCTACAGCTCCTACAATGAGCAGTTCTTC. This gives the protein CASSLSYSSYNEQFF. The chain has TRBV7-2 and TRBJ2-1, with D unclear. The CDR3 extends over 15 amino acids. Germline V gene sequence: CDR1 SGHTA, CDR2 FQGNSA. V lost 5 bases to trimming and J lost 0 bases, with 11 bases between them.